Listed below are T cell receptor beta chains from one sample, sequenced in a study of T cell responses to AZD1222 COVID-19 vaccine. The method was immunoSEQ multiplex PCR; TCRdb's version includes in-frame clones alone and lacks a portion of them. The table lists about 150,000 clones, 91% of them singletons, with roughly 3.8% in the top ten. Sequencing was performed on peripheral blood, taken 28 days after the second AZD1222 dose. All receptors come from an adult who received the AZD1222 COVID-19 vaccine. The CDR3 runs from the conserved cysteine through the conserved F or W. A D gene is named only where the DNA matches it firmly. Clone size is given for some rows only: seen once, a few or many times, or a class if the clone is expanded.

cdr3_nt,cdr3_aa,clone_size,j_call,v_call,d_call
TGTGCCAGCAGCAAGGCGTCTCCGGGACAGAACACTGAAGCTTTCTTT,CASSKASPGQNTEAFF,NA,TRBJ1-1,TRBV7-8,NA
TGCGCCAGCAGCTTGGGGACAGGCCGAACAACTGAAGCTTTCTTT,CASSLGTGRTTEAFF,NA,TRBJ1-1,TRBV5-1,TRBD1
TGTGCCAGTATGGGGACACAACTACTATCAAAACTGTTTTTT,CASMGTQLLSKLFF,once,TRBJ1-4,TRBV19,NA
TGTGCCAGTACGAACAGGGTGATGAACACTGAAGCTTTCTTT,CASTNRVMNTEAFF,NA,TRBJ1-1,TRBV19,NA
TGTGCCACCAGTGAAAGGGGGACCGGGGAGCTGTTTTTT,CATSERGTGELFF,NA,TRBJ2-2,TRBV24-1,NA
TGTGCCAGCAGCCAAGCCAGGATGAATTCACCCCTCCACTTT,CASSQARMNSPLHF,NA,TRBJ1-6,TRBV3-1/TRBV3-2,NA
TGCAGCGTTGGAGGCTATGGCTACACCTTC,CSVGGYGYTF,NA,TRBJ1-2,TRBV29-1,NA
TGCGCCAGCAGCCGAGACGGAGCAACAGATGGCTACACCTTC,CASSRDGATDGYTF,NA,TRBJ1-2,TRBV5-1,NA
TGCAGCGTTGGCGTAGCGGGTACCGAAAATCTTTCCTACGAGCAGTACTTC,CSVGVAGTENLSYEQYF,NA,TRBJ2-7,TRBV29-1,TRBD2
TGTGCCTGGAGGCCGACAGGGCGCACTGAAGCTTTCTTT,CAWRPTGRTEAFF,NA,TRBJ1-1,TRBV30,TRBD1
TGTGCCAGCAGTAGAGACGCTTCGGGGACCCAGTACTTC,CASSRDASGTQYF,NA,TRBJ2-5,TRBV7-2,NA
TGTGCCATCACTAGCGGGAGGGACTACGAGCAGTACTTC,CAITSGRDYEQYF,NA,TRBJ2-7,TRBV10-3,TRBD2
TGTGCCAGCAGCTCCGACCCTTCCTACAACACAGATACGCAGTATTTT,CASSSDPSYNTDTQYF,NA,TRBJ2-3,TRBV5-4,NA
TGTGCCAGCTCACCCCAGGGGAACACTGAAGCTTTCTTT,CASSPQGNTEAFF,few,TRBJ1-1,TRBV18,NA
TGTGCCAGCAGCCCCTCGGTGGGGGGGATGAATCAGCCCCAGCATTTT,CASSPSVGGMNQPQHF,NA,TRBJ1-5,TRBV7-2,NA
TGTGCCAGCAGCTTATCTGGGGGGCCTAGCTCCTACGAGCAGTACTTC,CASSLSGGPSSYEQYF,NA,TRBJ2-7,TRBV13,NA
TGTGCCACCTCTGACTCAAGCGGTGAAAAACTGTTTTTT,CATSDSSGEKLFF,NA,TRBJ1-4,TRBV19,NA
TGTGCCAGCAGCTCGAAGCCTAGCCTTAATGCGGGAGGCTTTCCGGAGTTCTTC,CASSSKPSLNAGGFPEFF,NA,TRBJ2-1,TRBV7-9,TRBD2
TGTGCCAGCAGCTTACTAGCGGGGCACCAAGAGACCCAGTACTTC,CASSLLAGHQETQYF,NA,TRBJ2-5,TRBV7-2,TRBD2
TGTGCCTGGAGTAAAGCCGGATCTAACTATGGCTACACCTTC,CAWSKAGSNYGYTF,NA,TRBJ1-2,TRBV30,NA
TGTGCCAGCAGGCCCTGGACAGTAGATGAAAAACTGTTTTTT,CASRPWTVDEKLFF,NA,TRBJ1-4,TRBV28,NA
TGTGCCAGCAGCTTAGATTTCAAGACTGAAGCTTTCTTT,CASSLDFKTEAFF,NA,TRBJ1-1,TRBV7-2,NA
TGTGCCAGCAGTGAAAGCTTCGGGGGCACTAATGAAAAACTGTTTTTT,CASSESFGGTNEKLFF,NA,TRBJ1-4,TRBV6-1,NA
TGTGCCAGCAGACCCTACAGGCTTAATGAAAAACTGTTTTTT,CASRPYRLNEKLFF,NA,TRBJ1-4,TRBV6-5,NA
TGTGCCAGCAGCCCCGACCCCGGCACAGATACGCAGTATTTT,CASSPDPGTDTQYF,NA,TRBJ2-3,TRBV11-3,NA
TGTGCCAGCAGTTTAAGGGTCACTGAAGCTTTCTTT,CASSLRVTEAFF,NA,TRBJ1-1,TRBV12-3/TRBV12-4,NA
TGTGCCAGCAGTTTCCTAACTAATGAAAAACTGTTTTTT,CASSFLTNEKLFF,NA,TRBJ1-4,TRBV27,NA
TGTGCCAGCAGCTTGCAGGGGTTGTACAATGAGCAGTTCTTC,CASSLQGLYNEQFF,NA,TRBJ2-1,TRBV7-8,NA
TGTGCCAGCAGCTCTCTAGCGGTGCACAATGAGCAGTTCTTC,CASSSLAVHNEQFF,NA,TRBJ2-1,TRBV11-2,TRBD2
TGCGCCAGCAGCCAAGATCGGTCACTCACAGATACGCAGTATTTT,CASSQDRSLTDTQYF,NA,TRBJ2-3,TRBV4-1,NA
TGTGCCAGCTCACCACCGACCGCCAGAAACACCATATATTTT,CASSPPTARNTIYF,NA,TRBJ1-3,TRBV18,NA
TGCGCCAGCAGCCTACTGGCAGGGATTTATCTCTCTGGAAACACCATATATTTT,CASSLLAGIYLSGNTIYF,NA,TRBJ1-3,TRBV4-3,NA
TGCGCCAGCAGCTTGGGGGACAGGGGTCTGTCTTACGAGCAGTACTTC,CASSLGDRGLSYEQYF,NA,TRBJ2-7,TRBV5-1,TRBD1
TGCAGCGTTCCTCGTGGGGGCAATGAGCAGTTCTTC,CSVPRGGNEQFF,NA,TRBJ2-1,TRBV29-1,NA
TGTGCCAGCAGCCGTACAGGGAACACCGGGGAGCTGTTTTTT,CASSRTGNTGELFF,NA,TRBJ2-2,TRBV11-3,NA
TGTGCCAGCCGGGGAACTACTCACAATGAGCAGTTCTTC,CASRGTTHNEQFF,NA,TRBJ2-1,TRBV6-5,NA
TGTGCCAGTATCACGGGGGCGGGAAACACCATATATTTT,CASITGAGNTIYF,NA,TRBJ1-3,TRBV19,NA
TGCAGCGTTGAGCCACAGGGGACCGGGGAGCTGTTTTTT,CSVEPQGTGELFF,NA,TRBJ2-2,TRBV29-1,TRBD1
TGTGCCACCAGCAGAGTTTTAGCGGGGGGTACCTACAATGAGCAGTTCTTC,CATSRVLAGGTYNEQFF,NA,TRBJ2-1,TRBV15,TRBD2
TGCGCCAGCAGCCCGGGACTAGCGGGATACACCGGGGAGCTGTTTTTT,CASSPGLAGYTGELFF,NA,TRBJ2-2,TRBV5-1,TRBD2
TGTGCCAGCAGCATAGGGACAGCCGGTGGCTACACCTTC,CASSIGTAGGYTF,once,TRBJ1-2,TRBV5-5,TRBD1
TGTGCCAGCAACTCCGCTAGCGGGGGATACTACGAGCAGTACTTC,CASNSASGGYYEQYF,NA,TRBJ2-7,TRBV7-2,TRBD2
TGCAGTGCTAGCCTGGGTAATGAGCAGTTCTTC,CSASLGNEQFF,NA,TRBJ2-1,TRBV20-1,NA
TGCGCCAGCAGCAGGGACAGCCATCGCTCTGGAAACACCATATATTTT,CASSRDSHRSGNTIYF,NA,TRBJ1-3,TRBV5-1,TRBD1
TGTGCCTGGAGAGGGGGAAGGTACACTGAAGCTTTCTTT,CAWRGGRYTEAFF,NA,TRBJ1-1,TRBV30,NA
TGTGCCAGCAGTCCCCCTGGGACAGGACACTACGAGCAGTACTTC,CASSPPGTGHYEQYF,few,TRBJ2-7,TRBV28,TRBD1
TGTGCCAGCAGTAGGCGAGGCACAGATACGCAGTATTTT,CASSRRGTDTQYF,NA,TRBJ2-3,TRBV6-5,NA
TGTGCCAGCAGTTTGACAGGGGGCCCATACTATGGCTACACCTTC,CASSLTGGPYYGYTF,NA,TRBJ1-2,TRBV7-2,TRBD1
TGTGCCAGCAACTGGACTGCCTACGAGCAGTACTTC,CASNWTAYEQYF,NA,TRBJ2-7,TRBV9,NA
TGTGCCTGGAAGGGGGGCTATGGCTACACCTTC,CAWKGGYGYTF,NA,TRBJ1-2,TRBV30,NA
TGTGCCAGCAGCCCAACCCTCCAACTAGCGGGGGATTACAATGAGCAGTTCTTC,CASSPTLQLAGDYNEQFF,NA,TRBJ2-1,TRBV14,TRBD2
TGTGCCAGCAGCTCCCTTCTAGCGAACACCGGGGAGCTGTTTTTT,CASSSLLANTGELFF,NA,TRBJ2-2,TRBV7-3,NA
TGTGCCAGCAGCTGGGGACAGAACAATGAGCAGTTCTTC,CASSWGQNNEQFF,NA,TRBJ2-1,TRBV5-6,TRBD1
TGTGCCAGCAGCTTGATCGGGGGGGGAACCTACGAGCAGTACTTC,CASSLIGGGTYEQYF,few,TRBJ2-7,TRBV7-8,TRBD2
TGTGCCAGCAGCTTGGGACAGACAGCAACTAATGAAAAACTGTTTTTT,CASSLGQTATNEKLFF,NA,TRBJ1-4,TRBV11-3,TRBD1
TGTGCCAGCAGCCAACCTCCACCGGGACTAGCGGGACCTACGCAGTATTTT,CASSQPPPGLAGPTQYF,NA,TRBJ2-3,TRBV3-1/TRBV3-2,TRBD2
TGTGCCAGCAGTTATCTGGGTGTGGAGCAGTACTTC,CASSYLGVEQYF,once,TRBJ2-7,TRBV6-2/TRBV6-3,NA
TGTGCCAGCAGTTATCAGGGGGGGACGACTGAAGCTTTCTTT,CASSYQGGTTEAFF,NA,TRBJ1-1,TRBV6-5,TRBD1
TGTGCTAGTGGCTTACCCGGACAGAATTTCGATCTAAGGGGCTCTGGAAACACCATATATTTT,CASGLPGQNFDLRGSGNTIYF,NA,TRBJ1-3,TRBV12-5,NA